Listed below are T cell receptor beta chains from one sample, sequenced in a study of blood T cell repertoires in COVID-19. The protocol was immunoSEQ multiplex PCR, while the TCRdb copy is restricted to in-frame clones and leaves out a portion. The table has 78,000 or so clones, roughly 82% seen once. Material: peripheral blood. The receptors originated from an elderly man with acute or convalescent COVID-19. Both conserved end residues are part of each CDR3. A D gene is named only where the DNA matches it firmly. Clone size is not always given. Where it is, it says once, few, many or a class for expanded clones.

- TRBJ2-7 TRBV5-1 - TGCGCCAGCAGCTTGGCCCCGGGGGCCTACGAGCAGTACTTC CASSLAPGAYEQYF
- TRBJ1-6 TRBV7-9 - TGTGCCAGCAGCTTAGTAGGGAGCAATTCACCCCTCCACTTT CASSLVGSNSPLHF
- TRBJ2-3 TRBV19 - TGTGCCAGTAGTATAGGGACTCTATACACAGATACGCAGTATTTT CASSIGTLYTDTQYF
- TRBJ1-2 TRBV6-1 TRBD1 TGTGCCAGCAGTGAAAGCGGGACAGGCCTCTATGGCTACACCTTC CASSESGTGLYGYTF
few TRBJ2-1 TRBV4-1 - TGCGCCAGCAGCCAAGTCCCAGGGGAAGGGAATGAGCAGTTCTTC CASSQVPGEGNEQFF
- TRBJ1-3 TRBV3-1/TRBV3-2 TRBD1 TGTGCCAGCAGCCAGACGACAGGGGGAACGGGAAACACCATATATTTT CASSQTTGGTGNTIYF
once TRBJ1-2 TRBV29-1 - - CSVGPGQPIYGYTF
few TRBJ1-4 TRBV5-1 - TGCGCCAGCAGCTTTCGGGTCGGCGAAAAACTGTTTTTT CASSFRVGEKLFF
once TRBJ2-5 TRBV3-1/TRBV3-2 TRBD2 TGTGCCAGCAGCCAAGTCCCGGGACTAGAAGAGACCCAGTACTTC CASSQVPGLEETQYF
- TRBJ2-1 TRBV4-1 TRBD2 TGCGCCAGCAGCCATGCTCCGACTAGCGGGAACAATGAGCAGTTCTTC CASSHAPTSGNNEQFF
- TRBJ2-3 TRBV5-4 TRBD2 TGTGCCAGCAGCTTGGGCCTGACAGCGGGGGAAACAGATACGCAGTATTTT CASSLGLTAGETDTQYF
- TRBJ1-1 TRBV6-5 - TGTGCCAGCAGCTACCAGGGTTCAGCTTTCTTT CASSYQGSAFF
few TRBJ1-5 TRBV5-5 - TGTGCCAGCAGCTTGGAAAGACAGGCCACCCAGCCCCAGCATTTT CASSLERQATQPQHF
- TRBJ1-1 TRBV7-8 TRBD1 TGTGCCAGCAGCTTAACGAGGGACAGGAGGAACACTGAAGCTTTCTTT CASSLTRDRRNTEAFF
few TRBJ1-1 TRBV6-5 - TGTGCCAGTCGCAGGGCCTATAACACTGAAGCTTTCTTT CASRRAYNTEAFF
- TRBJ2-1 TRBV12-3/TRBV12-4 - TGTGCCAGCACCCTGAGGGGGGAGCAGTTCTTC CASTLRGEQFF
once TRBJ2-2 TRBV7-9 - TGTGCCAGCAGCTATTCGACAGGGACTACCGGGGAGCTGTTTTTT CASSYSTGTTGELFF
- TRBJ1-2 TRBV19 TRBD1 TGTGCCAGTACCGATCCGGGACAGGGACCGCGCGGCTATGGCTACACCTTC CASTDPGQGPRGYGYTF
- TRBJ2-3 TRBV10-3 TRBD2 TGTGCCATCAGTGAATCCGGGACTAGCGGATTCACAGATACGCAGTATTTT CAISESGTSGFTDTQYF
few TRBJ1-2 TRBV6-5 - TGTGCCAGCAGTTACTCCGTCGGGGGGGCCTATGGCTACACCTTC CASSYSVGGAYGYTF
- TRBJ1-4 TRBV6-1 - TGTGCCAGCAGTGAAACGGGGGAGGGAAAACTGTTTTTT CASSETGEGKLFF
- TRBJ2-3 TRBV3-1/TRBV3-2 - TGTGCCAGCAGCCAAGCCCTAACTAGCCAAGACACAGATACGCAGTATTTT CASSQALTSQDTDTQYF
- TRBJ1-2 TRBV3-1/TRBV3-2 - TGTGCCAGCAGCCACCATTCCTCCCGGGACATCGCCGGCTACACCTTC CASSHHSSRDIAGYTF
- TRBJ2-3 TRBV9 TRBD2 TGTGCCAGCAGCCCCACCGGGACTAGCAGTTCAGATACGCAGTATTTT CASSPTGTSSSDTQYF
- TRBJ1-2 TRBV6-1 TRBD1 TGTGCCAGCAGTGATTCGAGGACAGGGACTTATGGCTACACCTTC CASSDSRTGTYGYTF
- TRBJ2-2 TRBV11-3 TRBD1 TGTGCCAGCAGCTTAGCCCGGACAGGCCTCGGGGAGCTGTTTTTT CASSLARTGLGELFF
- TRBJ1-6 TRBV7-8 TRBD1 TGTGCCAGCAGCCAGACAGGGAAGCTCCACTTT CASSQTGKLHF
- TRBJ2-7 TRBV27 TRBD1 TGTGCCAGCAGTTACAGGGGCTCCTACGAGCAGTACTTC CASSYRGSYEQYF
few TRBJ1-3 TRBV19 - TGTGCCAGTAAAGAAAGCAGGGGCCCTGGAAACACCATATATTTT CASKESRGPGNTIYF
- TRBJ1-2 TRBV6-6 - TGTGCCAGCAGTGCAGATGGCTACACCTTC CASSADGYTF
- TRBJ1-2 TRBV25-1 TRBD1 TGTGCCAGCAGTGATCGGTCGACAGGGAACTATGGCTACACCTTC CASSDRSTGNYGYTF
- TRBJ1-2 TRBV3-1/TRBV3-2 TRBD1 TGTGCCAGCAGCCAAGGACAGGGGTACGCTGGCTACACCTTC CASSQGQGYAGYTF